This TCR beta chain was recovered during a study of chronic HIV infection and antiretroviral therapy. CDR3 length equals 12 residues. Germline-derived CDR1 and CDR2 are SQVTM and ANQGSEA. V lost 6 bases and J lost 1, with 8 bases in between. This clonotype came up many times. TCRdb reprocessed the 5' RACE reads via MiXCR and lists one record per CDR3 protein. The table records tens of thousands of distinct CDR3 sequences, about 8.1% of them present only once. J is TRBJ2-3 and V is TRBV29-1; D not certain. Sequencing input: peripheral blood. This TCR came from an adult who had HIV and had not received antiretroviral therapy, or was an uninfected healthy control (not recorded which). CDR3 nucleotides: TGCAGCGTGGACGGGCGCACAGATACGCAGTATTTT. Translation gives CSVDGRTDTQYF.